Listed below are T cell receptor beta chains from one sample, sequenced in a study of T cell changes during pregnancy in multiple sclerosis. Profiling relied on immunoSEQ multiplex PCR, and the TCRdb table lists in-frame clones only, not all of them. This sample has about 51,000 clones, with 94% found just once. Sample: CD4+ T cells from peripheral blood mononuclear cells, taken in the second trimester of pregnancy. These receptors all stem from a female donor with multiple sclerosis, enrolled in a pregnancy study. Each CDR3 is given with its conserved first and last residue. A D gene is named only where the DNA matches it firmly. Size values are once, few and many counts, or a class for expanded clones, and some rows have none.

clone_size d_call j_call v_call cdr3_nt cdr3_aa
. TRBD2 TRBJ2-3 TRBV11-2 TGTGCCAGCAGCTCGGGACTAGCGGGGGAAGTCGATACGCAGTATTTT CASSSGLAGEVDTQYF
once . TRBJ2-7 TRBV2 TGTGCCAGCAAGAATGGTCTTCATCGCGACGAGCAGTACTTC CASKNGLHRDEQYF
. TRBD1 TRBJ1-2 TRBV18 TGTGCCAGCTCACCACTATGGACAGGGGGTGAGGATGGCTACACCTTC CASSPLWTGGEDGYTF
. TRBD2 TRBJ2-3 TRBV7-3 TGTGCCAGCAGCTTAAGGGGGACGGGAGGGGCAGATACGCAGTATTTT CASSLRGTGGADTQYF
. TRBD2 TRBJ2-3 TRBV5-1 TGCGCCAGCAGCTCAAGGACTAGCGGGTACACAGATACGCAGTATTTT CASSSRTSGYTDTQYF
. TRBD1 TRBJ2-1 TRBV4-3 TGCGCCAGCAGCCAAGATCGGACAGGGGGCAATGAGCAGTTCTTC CASSQDRTGGNEQFF
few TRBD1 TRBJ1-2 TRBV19 TGTGCCAGTAAGGGACAGGGTCTTGGCTACACCTTC CASKGQGLGYTF
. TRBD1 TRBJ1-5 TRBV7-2 TGTGCCAGCAGCCCCTCGACAGGGTTTTATAGTAATCAGCCCCAGCATTTT CASSPSTGFYSNQPQHF
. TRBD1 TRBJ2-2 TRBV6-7 TGTGCCAGCACCGAGGACAGGGCTTCCACCGGGGAGCTGTTTTTT CASTEDRASTGELFF
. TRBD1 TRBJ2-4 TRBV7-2 TGTGCCAGCAGCAAGGGACAGGACTTAGCCAAAAACATTCAGTACTTC CASSKGQDLAKNIQYF
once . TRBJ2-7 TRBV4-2 TGTGCCAGCAGCCAAGATTGGCGGGAACAGTACTTC CASSQDWREQYF
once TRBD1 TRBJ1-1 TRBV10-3 TGTGCCATCAGCCAGGGGGCGCGAATCCCGACTGAAGCTTTCTTT CAISQGARIPTEAFF
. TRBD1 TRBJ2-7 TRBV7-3 TGTGCCAGCAGCTTGGGACAGGGGATACCCTACGAGCAGTACTTC CASSLGQGIPYEQYF
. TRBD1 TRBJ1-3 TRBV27 TGTGCCAGCAGTGGGTCGACAGGGGCTGGAAACACCATATATTTT CASSGSTGAGNTIYF
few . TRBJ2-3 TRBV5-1 TGCGCCAGCAGCGGCCCGGGGGGCACAGATACGCAGTATTTT CASSGPGGTDTQYF
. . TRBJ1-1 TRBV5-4 TGTGCCAGCAGCTTGGACAGGGATAGGATTGAAGCTTTCTTT CASSLDRDRIEAFF
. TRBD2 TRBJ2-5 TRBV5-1 TGCGCCAGCAGCTTTCAGCCCGGGGGGGACCAAGAGACCCAGTACTTC CASSFQPGGDQETQYF
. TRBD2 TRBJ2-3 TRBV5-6 TGTGCCAGCAGCTTGGGGACTAGCGGGGGGATAGATACGCAGTATTTT CASSLGTSGGIDTQYF
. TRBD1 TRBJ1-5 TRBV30 TGTGCCTGGAGTGACAGGGGAAGGGGCAATCAGCCCCAGCATTTT CAWSDRGRGNQPQHF
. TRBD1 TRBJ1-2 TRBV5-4 TGTGCCAGCAGCTTTTACGCAGGGGGCGGCGGCTACACCTTC CASSFYAGGGGYTF
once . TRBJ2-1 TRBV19 TGTGCCAGCCGTAGAGGTCCAAGCCCCTACAATGAGCAGTTCTTC CASRRGPSPYNEQFF
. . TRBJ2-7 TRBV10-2 TGCGCCAGCAGTGAGTCCGGGAACGAGCAGTACTTC CASSESGNEQYF
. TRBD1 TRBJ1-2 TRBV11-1 TGTGCCAGCAGCTTCAACCCGGACAGGGCGAATGGCTACACCTTC CASSFNPDRANGYTF
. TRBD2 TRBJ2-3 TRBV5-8 TGTGCCAGCAGCCAGGCTCATGCTAGCGGGGGCACAGATACGCAGTATTTT CASSQAHASGGTDTQYF
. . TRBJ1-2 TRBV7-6 TGTGCCAGCAGCCTCAGACAGGATTCGGGGGGCTACACCTTC CASSLRQDSGGYTF
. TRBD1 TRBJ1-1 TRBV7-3 TGTGCCAGCAGCTTAACGCCAGGGGGGAACGCTGAAGCTTTCTTT CASSLTPGGNAEAFF
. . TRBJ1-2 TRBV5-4 TGTGCCAGCAGCTTGGCTTTATGGCAGGGTGAGGGCTACACCTTC CASSLALWQGEGYTF
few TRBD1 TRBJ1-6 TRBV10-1 TGCGCCAATCGGGACAGGGGTTCACCCCTCCACTTT CANRDRGSPLHF
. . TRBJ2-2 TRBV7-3 TGTGCCAGCAGCCCTCCAGGGGCCGGGGAGCTGTTTTTT CASSPPGAGELFF
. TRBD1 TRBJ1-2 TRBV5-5 TGTGCCAGCAGGTTGGGACAGGGTCGGGCTTATGGCTACACCTTC CASRLGQGRAYGYTF
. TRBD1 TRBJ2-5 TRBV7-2 TGTGCCAGCAGCTTAGTTGGGACAGGGGTGCAAGAGACCCAGTACTTC CASSLVGTGVQETQYF
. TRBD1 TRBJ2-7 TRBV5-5 TGTGCCAGCAGCCTTTTAGGGGACAGGGACTACGAGCAGTACTTC CASSLLGDRDYEQYF
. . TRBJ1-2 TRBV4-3 TGCGCCAGCAGCCAAGATTACGGAACAGGGAACTATGGCTACACCTTC CASSQDYGTGNYGYTF